Below, 21 T cell receptor beta chains from the same sample are listed, as sequenced in a study of T cell responses to AZD1222 COVID-19 vaccine. The assay was immunoSEQ multiplex PCR, and TCRdb's table has in-frame clones only and misses some. Of about 110,000 clones in the sample, 90% were seen once. This material consisted of peripheral blood, taken on day 0 of AZD1222 vaccination. The receptors were sampled from an adult in good health.

The V and J genes are TRBV6-5 and TRBJ1-2, with no clear D. Germline CDR1 reads MNHEY; CDR2 reads SVGAGI. The CDR3 consists of 15 residues. V lost 0 bases and J 0 bases, leaving 8 bases between the germline ends. CDR3 residues: CASSYSGLANYGYTF. Here the CDR3 DNA reads TGTGCCAGCAGTTACTCGGGGTTAGCTAACTATGGCTACACCTTC.

In this sample, this clone turned up once. V gene TRBV28 combines with J gene TRBJ1-2; D perhaps matches TRBD1 (5 bases). V dropped 2 bases and J dropped 2 bases, with 15 bases sitting between them. CDR3 length equals 16 residues. Germline V lookup: CDR1 MDHEN, CDR2 SYDVKM. CDR3 sequence reads: CASSLRGTAGNYGYTF. CDR3 DNA: TGTGCCAGCAGTTTAAGGGGAACGGCAGGGAACTATGGCTACACCTTC.

This clone came up a few times. The chain joins TRBV3-1 (or the pseudogene TRBV3-2) to TRBJ1-2; 7 nucleotides match TRBD1. The V gene's germline CDR1 is LGHDT and CDR2 YNNKEL (reference sequence). The CDR3 loop spans 12 amino acids. The ends lost 2 bases at V and 8 bases at J; junction bases unmatched: 2. The CDR3 coding sequence is TGTGCCAGCAGCCAACGGGACAGAGGCTACACCTTC. Protein product: CASSQRDRGYTF.

The rearrangement joins TRBV19 to TRBJ2-1; 8 bases are a match to TRBD2. The J segment lost 12 bases and the V segment lost 6 bases, leaving 16 bases of the junction unmatched. The CDR3 loop spans 15 amino acids. Germline-derived CDR1 and CDR2 are LNHDA and SQIVND (reference sequence). This CDR3 is CASSSLAGSSGAQFF. The CDR3 region has the DNA TGTGCCAGTAGCTCTCTAGCGGGTTCTTCGGGCGCGCAGTTCTTC.

The rearrangement links TRBV12-3 or TRBV12-4 to TRBJ2-7, with TRBD2 as a possible D gene (6 bases). V was shortened by 6 bases and J by 0 bases, with 9 bases between the two germline ends. The CDR3 contains 13 residues. The DNA for the CDR3 is TGTGCCAGCAGCATGACTAGCTCCTACGAGCAGTACTTC. This gives the protein CASSMTSSYEQYF.

V gene TRBV4-1 combines with J gene TRBJ2-5; D possibly uses TRBD1 or TRBD2 (7 bases each). This CDR3 is built from 14 residues. The V gene lost 3 bases and the J gene lost 5 bases, with 13 bases spanning the gap. The V gene's germline CDR1 is MGHRA and CDR2 YSYEKL. The CDR3 bases are TGCGCCAGCAGCCATAGGGGAGGGGGCGAGACCCAGTACTTC. Translation gives CASSHRGGGETQYF.

The chain joins TRBV7-3 to TRBJ2-3, with TRBD2 identical over 9 bases. CDR1 and CDR2 (germline): SGHTA, FQGTGA. The CDR3 covers 15 residues. The V and J ends lost 5 bases and 6 bases, in that order; junction bases with no gene match: 9. CDR3 in amino acids: CASSPTGTSRDTQYF. In nucleotides, the CDR3 is TGTGCCAGCAGCCCCACCGGGACTAGCAGGGATACGCAGTATTTT.

The chain combines TRBV4-3 with TRBJ2-2; no definite D call. Per the germline V gene, CDR1 is LGHNA and CDR2 is YSLEER. CDR3 size: 15 residues. Trimming took off 1 base at V and 5 bases at J, with 11 bases between the two ends. CDR3 DNA sequence: TGCGCCAGCAGCCAAGGGGTTTTCGGGACCGGGGAGCTGTTTTTT. Residues: CASSQGVFGTGELFF.

The genes are TRBV19 and TRBJ1-4; 8 bases fit TRBD1. The length of the CDR3 is 15 residues. Germline CDR1 and CDR2: LNHDA and SQIVND (reference sequence). V was clipped by 3 bases and J by 8 bases; unmatched bases: 8. The CDR3, as DNA: TGTGCCAGTAGTATCTCCGGGACAGGTAACGAAAAACTGTTTTTT. Translated, it gives CASSISGTGNEKLFF. Full variable domain (missing parts from reference TRBV19 and TRBJ1-4): DGGITQSPKYLFRKEGQNVTLSCEQNLNHDAMYWYRQDPGQGLRLIYYSQIVNDFQKGDIAEGYSVSREKKESFPLTVTSAQKNPTAFYLCASSISGTGNEKLFFGSGTQLSVL.

The V call is TRBV20-1, the J call TRBJ1-2; TRBD1 matches 8 bases. The CDR3 totals 13 residues. Per germline, CDR1 DFQATT and CDR2 SNEGSKA (reference sequence). The ends lost 3 bases at V and 7 bases at J; junction bases unmatched: 7. This CDR3 is CSASSDRAVGYTF. As DNA, the CDR3 is TGCAGTGCTAGTTCGGACAGGGCAGTTGGCTACACCTTC.

V usage is TRBV7-9 and J usage is TRBJ1-1; D uncertain. The CDR3 sequence is 14 residues long. Germline V CDR1 and CDR2: SEHNR, FQNEAQ (reference sequence). V dropped 0 bases and J dropped 2 bases, with 7 bases sitting between them. The CDR3 spells CASSLAGSNTEAFF. CDR3 in DNA: TGTGCCAGCAGCTTAGCCGGCAGCAACACTGAAGCTTTCTTT.

This chain joins TRBV18 and TRBJ1-1; no definite D call. Germline CDR1 is KGHSH and CDR2 is LQKENI. This CDR3 is 13 amino acids long. V was trimmed by 3 bases and J by 4 bases, leaving 9 bases between them. CDR3 sequence reads: CASSPEMGTEAFF. Here the CDR3 DNA reads TGTGCCAGCTCACCGGAGATGGGCACTGAAGCTTTCTTT.

The gene calls are TRBV7-2 and TRBJ2-7, with TRBD2 matching 11 bases. CDR3 length equals 15 residues. Germline V CDR1 and CDR2: SGHTA, FQGNSA. V gave up 5 bases and J gave up 4 bases; unmatched junction bases: 7. CDR3 sequence: CASSIQVAGGYEQYF. The CDR3, as DNA: TGTGCCAGCAGCATACAAGTAGCGGGAGGGTACGAGCAGTACTTC.

The V call is TRBV20-1, the J call TRBJ2-7, with a possible D match to TRBD1 (6 bases). V gave up 5 bases and J gave up 7 bases, with 9 bases separating them. CDR3 length equals 10 residues. Per germline, CDR1 DFQATT and CDR2 SNEGSKA (reference sequence). CDR3 sequence (DNA): TGCAGTGCTGCAGGGGTAGAGCAGTACTTC. Amino acids: CSAAGVEQYF.

DNA of the CDR3: TGTGCCAGCAGACAGACAGCGGGATCTGGGGCCAACGTCCTGACTTTC. Protein sequence: CASRQTAGSGANVLTF. The V call is TRBV7-2, the J call TRBJ2-6; 7 bases agree with TRBD2. The CDR3 totals 16 residues. J was trimmed by 1 base and V by 6 bases; bases with no gene match: 6. Germline V CDR1 and CDR2: SGHTA, FQGNSA.

J is TRBJ1-6 and V is TRBV11-2; D unclear. CDR1 SGHAT and CDR2 FQNNGV come from the germline V gene. The germline V and J ends were trimmed by 2 bases and 10 bases, with 6 bases remaining between them. The CDR3 covers 12 residues. This CDR3 reads CASSLYGSPLHF. The CDR3 DNA sequence: TGTGCCAGCAGCTTATATGGATCACCCCTCCACTTT. The full variable domain, with the rest looked up from reference TRBV11-2 and TRBJ1-6, is EAGVAQSPRYKIIEKRQSVAFWCNPISGHATLYWYQQILGQGPKLLIQFQNNGVVDDSQLPKDRFSAERLKGVDSTLKIQPAKLEDSAVYLCASSLYGSPLHFGNGTRLTVT.

The chain employs TRBV25-1 and TRBJ2-7; 7 bases match TRBD1. In germline, CDR1 is MGHDK, CDR2 SYGVNS. The CDR3 consists of 14 residues. J was trimmed by 2 bases and V by 5 bases; bases with no gene match: 6. CDR3 amino acids: CASSSTGTAYEQYF. In nucleotides, the CDR3 is TGTGCCAGCAGTTCCACCGGGACAGCCTACGAGCAGTACTTC.

The chain links TRBV7-3 to TRBJ2-2; D gene uncertain. The CDR3 has 16 amino acids. CDR1 is SGHTA, CDR2 FQGTGA, per germline. The V gene lost 4 bases and the J gene lost 5 bases, with 17 bases spanning the gap. In nucleotides, the CDR3 is TGTGCCAGCAGCTCCTATATGGGCTCAGATACCGGGGAGCTGTTTTTT. It translates to CASSSYMGSDTGELFF.

The table lists this clone with a count of one. The V gene is TRBV12-3 or TRBV12-4, the J gene TRBJ2-1; D unresolved. V was pared by 3 bases and J by 6 bases, with 9 bases between. The CDR3 is 13 residues long. Here the CDR3 DNA reads TGTGCCAGCAGTTTCGTCCAGCGCAATGAGCAGTTCTTC. It yields the protein CASSFVQRNEQFF.

The chain employs TRBV19 and TRBJ1-2; D gene unclear. The V end lost 3 bases, the J end lost 2 bases, and 7 bases lay between the germline ends. This CDR3 has 13 amino acids. CDR1 is LNHDA, CDR2 SQIVND, per germline (reference sequence). This CDR3 reads CASSIVGNYGYTF. DNA of the CDR3: TGTGCCAGTAGTATTGTGGGGAACTATGGCTACACCTTC. The full variable domain, its missing parts supplied by reference TRBV19 and TRBJ1-2, is DGGITQSPKYLFRKEGQNVTLSCEQNLNHDAMYWYRQDPGQGLRLIYYSQIVNDFQKGDIAEGYSVSREKKESFPLTVTSAQKNPTAFYLCASSIVGNYGYTFGSGTRLTVV.

The CDR3 DNA sequence: TGTGCCAGCAGCGTTGGGGGGATGATACGTGAGCAGTTCTTC. This gives the protein CASSVGGMIREQFF. V gene TRBV9 combines with J gene TRBJ2-1; TRBD2 might be the D (6 bases). The CDR3 covers 14 residues. Germline-derived CDR1 and CDR2 are SGDLS and YYNGEE. V lost 2 bases and J lost 9, with 15 bases in between.